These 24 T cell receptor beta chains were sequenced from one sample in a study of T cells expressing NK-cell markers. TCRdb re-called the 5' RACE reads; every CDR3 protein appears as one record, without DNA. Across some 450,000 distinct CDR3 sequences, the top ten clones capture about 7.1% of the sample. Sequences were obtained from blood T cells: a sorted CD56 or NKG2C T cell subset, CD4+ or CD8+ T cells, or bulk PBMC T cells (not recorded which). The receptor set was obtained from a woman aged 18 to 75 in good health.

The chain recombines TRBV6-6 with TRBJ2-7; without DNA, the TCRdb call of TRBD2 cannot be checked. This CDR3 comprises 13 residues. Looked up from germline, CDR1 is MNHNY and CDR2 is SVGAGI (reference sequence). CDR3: CASGPGGTYEQYF.

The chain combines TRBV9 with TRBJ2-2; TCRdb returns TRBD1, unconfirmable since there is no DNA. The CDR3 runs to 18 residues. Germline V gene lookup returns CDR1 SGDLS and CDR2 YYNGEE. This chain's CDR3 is CASSVTSSGTEFTGELFF.

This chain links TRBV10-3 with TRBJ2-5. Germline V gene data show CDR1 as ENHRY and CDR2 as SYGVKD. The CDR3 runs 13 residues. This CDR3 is CAIRTASQETQYF.

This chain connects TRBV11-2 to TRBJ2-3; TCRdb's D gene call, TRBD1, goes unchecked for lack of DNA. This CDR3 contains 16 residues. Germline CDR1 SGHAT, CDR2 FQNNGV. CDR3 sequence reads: CASSLDGTGRADTQYF.

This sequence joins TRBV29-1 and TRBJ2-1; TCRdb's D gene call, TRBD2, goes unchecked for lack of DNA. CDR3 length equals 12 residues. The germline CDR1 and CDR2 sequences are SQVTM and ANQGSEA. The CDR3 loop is CSGSGEINEQFF.

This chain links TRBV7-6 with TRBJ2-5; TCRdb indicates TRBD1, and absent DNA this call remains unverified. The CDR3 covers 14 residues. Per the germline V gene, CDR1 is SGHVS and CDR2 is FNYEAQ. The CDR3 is CASSQGTGYETQYF.

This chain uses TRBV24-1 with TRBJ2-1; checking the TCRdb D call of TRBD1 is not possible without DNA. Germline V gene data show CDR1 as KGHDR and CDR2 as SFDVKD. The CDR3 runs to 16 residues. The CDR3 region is CATSDFGGWSRDEQFF.

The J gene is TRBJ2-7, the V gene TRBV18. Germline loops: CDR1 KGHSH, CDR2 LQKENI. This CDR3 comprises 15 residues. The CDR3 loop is CASSPIHRTSYEQYF.

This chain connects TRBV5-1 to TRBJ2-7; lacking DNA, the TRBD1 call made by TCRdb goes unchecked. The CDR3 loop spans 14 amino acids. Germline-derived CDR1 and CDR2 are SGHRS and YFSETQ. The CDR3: CASSLVQGPYEQYF.

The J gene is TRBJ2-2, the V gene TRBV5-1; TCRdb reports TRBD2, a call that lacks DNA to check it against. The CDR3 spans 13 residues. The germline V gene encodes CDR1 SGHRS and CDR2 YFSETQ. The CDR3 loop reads CASSLGGGGELFF.

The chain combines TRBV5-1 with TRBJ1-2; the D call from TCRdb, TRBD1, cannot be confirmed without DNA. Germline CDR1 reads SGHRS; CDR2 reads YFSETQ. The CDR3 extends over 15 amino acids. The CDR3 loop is CASSQGRQGGYGYTF.

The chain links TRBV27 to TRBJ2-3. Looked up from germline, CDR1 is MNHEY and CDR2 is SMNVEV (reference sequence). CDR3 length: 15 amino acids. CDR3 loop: CASSFSRQGPDTQYF.

CDR3 in amino acids: CASSRKYPGAGAEKLFF. This chain joins TRBV27 and TRBJ1-4; the TRBD1 assignment by TCRdb is unverifiable without DNA. The CDR3 runs to 17 residues. Germline loops: CDR1 MNHEY, CDR2 SMNVEV (reference sequence).

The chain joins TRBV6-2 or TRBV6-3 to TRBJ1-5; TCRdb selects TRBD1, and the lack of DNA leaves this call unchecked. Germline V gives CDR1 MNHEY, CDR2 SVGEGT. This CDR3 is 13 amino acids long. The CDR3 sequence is CASNRTPKQPQHF.

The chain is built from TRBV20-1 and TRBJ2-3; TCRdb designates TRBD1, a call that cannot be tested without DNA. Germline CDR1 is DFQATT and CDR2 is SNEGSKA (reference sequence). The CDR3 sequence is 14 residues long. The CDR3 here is CSASGGLGTDTQYF.

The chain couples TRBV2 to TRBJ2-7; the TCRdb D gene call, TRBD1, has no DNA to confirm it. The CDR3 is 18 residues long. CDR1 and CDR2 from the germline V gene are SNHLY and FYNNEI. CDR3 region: CASRDLNRQGQISYEQYF.

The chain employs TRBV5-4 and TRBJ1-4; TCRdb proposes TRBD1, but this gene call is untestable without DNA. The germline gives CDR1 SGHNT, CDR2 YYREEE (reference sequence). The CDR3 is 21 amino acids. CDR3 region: CASSFPLVPPSEWRLDEKLFF. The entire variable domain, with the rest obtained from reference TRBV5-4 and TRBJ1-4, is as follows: ETGVTQSPTHLIKTRGQQVTLRCSSQSGHNTVSWYQQALGQGPQFIFQYYREEENGRGNFPPRFSGLQFPNYSSELNVNALELDDSALYLCASSFPLVPPSEWRLDEKLFFGSGTQLSVL.

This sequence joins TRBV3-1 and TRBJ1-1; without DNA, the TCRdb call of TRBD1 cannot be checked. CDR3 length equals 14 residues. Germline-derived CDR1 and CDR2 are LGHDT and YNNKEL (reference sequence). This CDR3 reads CASSPGPNEPEAFF.

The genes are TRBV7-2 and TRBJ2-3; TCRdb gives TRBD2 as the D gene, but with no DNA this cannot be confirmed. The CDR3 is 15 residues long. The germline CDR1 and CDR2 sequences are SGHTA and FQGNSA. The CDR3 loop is CASSFAGGRADTQYF.

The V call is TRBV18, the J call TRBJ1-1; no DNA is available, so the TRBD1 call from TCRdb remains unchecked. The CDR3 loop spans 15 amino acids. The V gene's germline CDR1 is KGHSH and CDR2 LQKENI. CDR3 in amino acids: CASSPGQVRDTEAFF.

The CDR3 region is CASSKALDTSSTDTQYF. The gene calls are TRBV11-1 and TRBJ2-3; absent DNA, TCRdb's TRBD1 call cannot be checked. The germline CDR1 and CDR2 sequences are SGHAT and FQDESV (reference sequence). The CDR3 has 17 residues.

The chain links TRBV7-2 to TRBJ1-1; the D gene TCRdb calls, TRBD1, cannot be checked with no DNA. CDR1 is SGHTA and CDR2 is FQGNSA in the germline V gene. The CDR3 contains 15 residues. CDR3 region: CASSLAPVAGYEAFF.

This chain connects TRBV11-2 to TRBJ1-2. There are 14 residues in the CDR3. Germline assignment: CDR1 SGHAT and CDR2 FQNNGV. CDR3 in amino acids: CASSLGVSDYGYTF.

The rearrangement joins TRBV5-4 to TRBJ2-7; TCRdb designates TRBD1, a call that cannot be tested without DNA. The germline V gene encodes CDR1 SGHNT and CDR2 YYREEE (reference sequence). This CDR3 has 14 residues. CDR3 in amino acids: CASGDRDSSYEQYF.